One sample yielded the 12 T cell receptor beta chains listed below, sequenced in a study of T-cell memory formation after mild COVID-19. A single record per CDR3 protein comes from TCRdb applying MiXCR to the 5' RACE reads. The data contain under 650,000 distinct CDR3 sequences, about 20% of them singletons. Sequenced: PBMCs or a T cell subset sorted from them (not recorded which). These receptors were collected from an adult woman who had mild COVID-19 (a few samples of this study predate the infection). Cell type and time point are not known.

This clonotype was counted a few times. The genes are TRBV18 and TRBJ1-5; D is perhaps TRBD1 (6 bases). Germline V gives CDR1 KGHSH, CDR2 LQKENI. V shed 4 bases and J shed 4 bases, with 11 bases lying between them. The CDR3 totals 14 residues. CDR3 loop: CASSQGHTNQPQHF. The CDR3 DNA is TGTGCCAGCTCACAGGGACACACAAATCAGCCCCAGCATTTT.

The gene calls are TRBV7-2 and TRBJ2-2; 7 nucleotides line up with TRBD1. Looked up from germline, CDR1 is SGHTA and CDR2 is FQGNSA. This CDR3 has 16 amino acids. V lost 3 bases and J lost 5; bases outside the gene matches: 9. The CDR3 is CASSFPLGGGTGELFF. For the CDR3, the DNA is TGTGCCAGCAGCTTTCCTTTAGGGGGCGGTACCGGGGAGCTGTTTTTT.

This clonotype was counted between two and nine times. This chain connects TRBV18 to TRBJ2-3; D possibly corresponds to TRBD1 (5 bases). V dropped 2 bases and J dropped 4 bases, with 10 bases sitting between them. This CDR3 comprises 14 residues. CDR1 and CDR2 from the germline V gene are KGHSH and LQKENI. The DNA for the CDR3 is TGTGCCAGCTCACCATCCGGACAAGCAGATACGCAGTATTTT. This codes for CASSPSGQADTQYF.

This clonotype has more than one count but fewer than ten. The chain's CDR3 is CASSVDPYAVVRNEQFF. In DNA form, the CDR3 reads TGTGCCAGCAGTGTTGATCCCTACGCGGTAGTGAGGAATGAGCAGTTCTTC. The chain combines TRBV6-1 with TRBJ2-1; no firm D call. Germline CDR1 and CDR2: MNHNS and SASEGT. Deletions cut 4 bases from V and 7 bases from J, with 23 bases between. The CDR3 covers 17 residues.

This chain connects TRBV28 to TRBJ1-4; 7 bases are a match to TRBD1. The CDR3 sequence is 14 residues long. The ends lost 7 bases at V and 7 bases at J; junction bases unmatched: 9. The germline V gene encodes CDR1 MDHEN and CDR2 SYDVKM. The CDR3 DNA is TGTGCCAGCAACCAAGGGGGCCGGGGTGAAAAACTGTTTTTT. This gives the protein CASNQGGRGEKLFF.

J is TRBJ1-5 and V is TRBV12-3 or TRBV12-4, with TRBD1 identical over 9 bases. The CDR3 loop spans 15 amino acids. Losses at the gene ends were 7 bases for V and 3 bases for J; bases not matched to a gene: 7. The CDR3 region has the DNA TGTGCCAGCACGACCGGGACAGGGATCAATCAGCCCCAGCATTTT. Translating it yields CASTTGTGINQPQHF.

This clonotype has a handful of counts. CDR3 nucleotide sequence: TGTGCCAGCAGCTCACTCCGGGACAGCTACGAGCAGTACTTC. It translates to CASSSLRDSYEQYF. V is TRBV7-9 and J is TRBJ2-7, with 7 nucleotides matching TRBD1. V dropped 4 bases and J dropped 3; count of bases not matched to a gene: 6. Germline-derived CDR1 and CDR2 are SEHNR and FQNEAQ (reference sequence). CDR3 length: 14 residues.

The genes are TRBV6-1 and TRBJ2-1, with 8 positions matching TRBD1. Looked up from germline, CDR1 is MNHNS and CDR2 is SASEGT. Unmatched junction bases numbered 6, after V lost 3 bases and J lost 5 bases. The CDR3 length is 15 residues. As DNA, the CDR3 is TGTGCCAGCAGTGACCGGCAGGGGGCCAACAATGAGCAGTTCTTC. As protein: CASSDRQGANNEQFF.

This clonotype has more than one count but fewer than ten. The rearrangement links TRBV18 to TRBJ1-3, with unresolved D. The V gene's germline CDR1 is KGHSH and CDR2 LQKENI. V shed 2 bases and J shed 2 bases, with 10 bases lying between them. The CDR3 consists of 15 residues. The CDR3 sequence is CASSPARAPGNTIYF. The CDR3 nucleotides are TGTGCCAGCTCACCAGCGAGGGCTCCTGGAAACACCATATATTTT.

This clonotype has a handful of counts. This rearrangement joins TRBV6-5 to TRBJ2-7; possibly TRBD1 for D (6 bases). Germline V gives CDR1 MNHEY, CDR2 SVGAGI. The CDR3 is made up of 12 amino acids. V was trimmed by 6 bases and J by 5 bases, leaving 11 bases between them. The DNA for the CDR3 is TGTGCCAGCAGCCTCCCAGGGGACGAGCAGTACTTC. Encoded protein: CASSLPGDEQYF.

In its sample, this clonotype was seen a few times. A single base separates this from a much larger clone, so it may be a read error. CDR3 protein: CASNPSGSSYNEQFF. The CDR3 DNA follows: TGTGCCAGCAACCCTAGCGGGAGCTCCTACAATGAGCAGTTCTTC. The chain has TRBV6-2 or TRBV6-3 and TRBJ2-1; 10 nucleotides align to TRBD2. The CDR3 sequence is 15 residues long. CDR1 MNHEY and CDR2 SVGEGT come from the germline V gene. V shed 7 bases, J shed 0 bases, and the junction held 3 bases outside the gene matches.

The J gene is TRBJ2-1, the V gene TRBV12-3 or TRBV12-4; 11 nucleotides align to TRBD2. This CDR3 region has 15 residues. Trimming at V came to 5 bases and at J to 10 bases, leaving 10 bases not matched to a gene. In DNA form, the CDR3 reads TGTGCCAGCAGTACCGGACTAGCGGGCCTTGGGGAGCAGTTCTTC. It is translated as CASSTGLAGLGEQFF.